The T cell receptor beta chain described here comes from a study of T cells expressing NK-cell markers. General study results and limits: Dominant NKG2C+ clonotypes made up roughly 1.0-7.0% of CD8+ T cells in a handful of donors.

Germline assignment: CDR1 DFQATT and CDR2 SNEGSKA (reference sequence). The CDR3 is 16 residues long. TCRdb re-called the 5' RACE reads; one entry per CDR3 protein, DNA not given. This sample's table has approximately 380,000 distinct CDR3 sequences. As to this clonotype: Its antigen remains unidentified.

The V gene is TRBV20-1, the J gene TRBJ2-5; the D call from TCRdb, TRBD2, cannot be confirmed without DNA. This clonotype was obtained from a man between 18 and 69 years old in good health. Sequencing used blood T cells: a sorted CD56 or NKG2C T cell subset, CD4+ or CD8+ T cells, or bulk PBMC T cells (not recorded which). CDR3 sequence reads: CSVLPGLAGEQETQYF.